The 7 T cell receptor beta chains listed next were all sequenced from one sample in a study of T-cell reconstitution after alpha-beta-depleted transplantation in children. The TCRbeta library was prepared with unique molecular identifiers. TCRdb re-called the PCR reads through MiXCR, storing one row per CDR3 protein. The sample holds approximately 290,000 distinct CDR3 sequences, more than 9% seen once. Sequenced material: peripheral blood, taken 180 days after TCRalphabeta/CD19-depleted stem cell transplant. The receptors here all came from a male patient aged 2 to 10 who had a stem cell transplant for chronic granulomatous disease, so the T cells may come from the graft donor.

This clonotype was seen a few times. The rearrangement uses TRBV19 and TRBJ2-2; D is tentatively TRBD1 or TRBD2 (5 bases each). This CDR3 spans 17 amino acids. Per the germline V gene, CDR1 is LNHDA and CDR2 is SQIVND (reference sequence). Trimming removed 5 bases from V and 2 bases from J, with 18 bases in between. The CDR3 nucleotides are TGTGCCAGTAGTGGTCTGGGACCGAGGGGAAACACCGGGGAGCTGTTTTTT. Translating it yields CASSGLGPRGNTGELFF.

This clonotype was counted ten times or more. CDR3 sequence reads: CSATLGSNGGKLFF. The CDR3 DNA is TGCAGTGCTACACTGGGGAGTAACGGGGGAAAACTGTTTTTT. The rearrangement links TRBV20-1 to TRBJ1-4; a weak D match, TRBD1 (5 bases). Trimming took 4 bases from V and 10 from J, leaving 19 bases between them. The CDR3 runs 14 residues. Germline CDR1 reads DFQATT; CDR2 reads SNEGSKA (reference sequence).

Points on this clonotype: A much more abundant neighbour one base away suggests this may be a read error. The V call is TRBV7-9, the J call TRBJ2-5, with D perhaps being TRBD1 or TRBD2 (6 bases each). There are 15 residues in the CDR3. Per germline, CDR1 SEHNR and CDR2 FQNEAQ (reference sequence). DNA of the CDR3: TGTGCCAGCAGCTTTGGGGGGCAGCTCCAAGACACCCAGTACTTC. It translates to CASSFGGQLQDTQYF.

The table lists this clonotype with many counts. The V and J genes are TRBV5-1 and TRBJ2-1; tentative D call: TRBD2 (5 bases). V shed 0 bases and J shed 4 bases, with 14 bases lying between them. The CDR3 has 16 residues. The germline V gene encodes CDR1 SGHRS and CDR2 YFSETQ. CDR3 protein: CASSLGSRVGYNEQFF. The DNA of the CDR3 is TGCGCCAGCAGCTTGGGGTCGCGGGTGGGGTACAATGAGCAGTTCTTC.

This clonotype came up many times. V is TRBV28 and J is TRBJ2-1; D could derive from TRBD1 or TRBD2 (5 bases each). This CDR3 is built from 20 residues. Germline V gene sequence: CDR1 MDHEN, CDR2 SYDVKM. The V end was cut by 2 bases, the J end by 4 bases, with 27 bases between. The CDR3 loop reads CASSLKGFRDGTAPYNEQFF. The CDR3 DNA reads TGTGCCAGCAGTTTAAAGGGCTTTCGTGACGGGACGGCACCTTACAATGAGCAGTTCTTC.

This clonotype was seen repeatedly, ten times or more. The gene calls are TRBV12-3 or TRBV12-4 and TRBJ1-1; no definite D call. Trimming took 6 bases from V and 0 from J, leaving 14 bases between them. This CDR3 comprises 15 residues. The CDR3 here is CASSPRRGLNTEAFF. Here the CDR3 DNA reads TGTGCCAGCAGCCCCAGGCGGGGATTGAACACTGAAGCTTTCTTT.

This clonotype has only a few counts. The chain has TRBV12-3 or TRBV12-4 and TRBJ1-5; D is undetermined. V shed 3 bases and J shed 4 bases, with 10 bases lying between them. The CDR3 runs 14 residues. The DNA for the CDR3 is TGTGCCAGCAGTTTCTCGGCCTTAAATCAGCCCCAGCATTTT. Protein sequence: CASSFSALNQPQHF.